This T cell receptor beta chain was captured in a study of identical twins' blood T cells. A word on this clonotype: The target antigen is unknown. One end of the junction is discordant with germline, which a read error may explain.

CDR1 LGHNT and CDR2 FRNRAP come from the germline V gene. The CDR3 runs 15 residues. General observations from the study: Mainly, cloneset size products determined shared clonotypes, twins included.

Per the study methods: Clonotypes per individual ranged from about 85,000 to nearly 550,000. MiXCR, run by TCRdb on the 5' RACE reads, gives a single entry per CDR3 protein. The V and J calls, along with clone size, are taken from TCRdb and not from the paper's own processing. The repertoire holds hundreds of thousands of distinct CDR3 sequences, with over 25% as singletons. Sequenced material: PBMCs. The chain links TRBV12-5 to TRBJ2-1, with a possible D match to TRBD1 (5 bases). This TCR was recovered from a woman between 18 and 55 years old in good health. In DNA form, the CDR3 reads TGTGCCAGTGGTTTGATTCTAGGGGCTGACAATGATCAGTTCTTC. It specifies CASGLILGADNDQFF.